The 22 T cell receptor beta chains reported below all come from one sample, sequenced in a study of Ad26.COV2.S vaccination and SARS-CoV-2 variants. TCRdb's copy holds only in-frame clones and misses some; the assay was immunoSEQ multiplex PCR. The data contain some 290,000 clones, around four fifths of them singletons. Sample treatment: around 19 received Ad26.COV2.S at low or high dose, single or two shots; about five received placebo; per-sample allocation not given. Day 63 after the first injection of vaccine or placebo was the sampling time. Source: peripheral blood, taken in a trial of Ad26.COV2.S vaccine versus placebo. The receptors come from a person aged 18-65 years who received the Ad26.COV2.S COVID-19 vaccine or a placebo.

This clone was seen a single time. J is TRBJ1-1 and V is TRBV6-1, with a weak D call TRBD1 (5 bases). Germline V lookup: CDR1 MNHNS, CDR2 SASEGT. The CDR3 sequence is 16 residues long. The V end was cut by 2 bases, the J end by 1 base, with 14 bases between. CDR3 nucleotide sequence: TGTGCCAGCAGTGAACGCGGGGGTTACGGGAACACTGAAGCTTTCTTT. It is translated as CASSERGGYGNTEAFF.

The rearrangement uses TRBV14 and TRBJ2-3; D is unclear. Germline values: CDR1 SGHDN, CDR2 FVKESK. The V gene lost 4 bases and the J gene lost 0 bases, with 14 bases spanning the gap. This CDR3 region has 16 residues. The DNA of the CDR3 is TGTGCCAGCAGCCCTCAACCTGGCCTTAGCACAGATACGCAGTATTTT. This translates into CASSPQPGLSTDTQYF.

The CDR3 coding sequence is TGTGCCAGCAGTGTGGCCAGGACAGGGGGAACTGAAGCTTTCTTT. It codes for CASSVARTGGTEAFF. This chain connects TRBV2 to TRBJ1-1; 10 bases map to TRBD1. The CDR3 contains 15 residues. Germline lookup yields CDR1 SNHLY and CDR2 FYNNEI. With 4 bases clipped from V and 5 bases from J, the junction kept 7 bases outside the gene matches.

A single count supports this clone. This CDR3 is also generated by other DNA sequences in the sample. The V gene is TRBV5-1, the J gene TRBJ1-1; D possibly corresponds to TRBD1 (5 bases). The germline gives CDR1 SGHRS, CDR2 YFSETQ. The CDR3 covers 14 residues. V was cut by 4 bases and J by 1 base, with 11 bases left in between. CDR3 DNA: TGCGCCAGCAGCCCCGGAACAGGGAACACTGAAGCTTTCTTT. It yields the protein CASSPGTGNTEAFF.

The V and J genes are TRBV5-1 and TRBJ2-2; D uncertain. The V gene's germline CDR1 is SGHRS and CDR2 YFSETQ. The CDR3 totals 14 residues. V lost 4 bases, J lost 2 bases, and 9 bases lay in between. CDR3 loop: CASSGEPNTGELFF. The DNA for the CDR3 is TGCGCCAGCAGCGGGGAACCCAACACCGGGGAGCTGTTTTTT.

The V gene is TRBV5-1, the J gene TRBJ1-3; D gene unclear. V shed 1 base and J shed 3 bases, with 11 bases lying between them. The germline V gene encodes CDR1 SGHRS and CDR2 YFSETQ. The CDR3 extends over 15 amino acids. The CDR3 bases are TGCGCCAGCAGCTTGACCGGCTCTTTTGGAAACACCATATATTTT. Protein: CASSLTGSFGNTIYF.

The CDR3 is CASSRGLDRIGYTF. Written as DNA, the CDR3 is TGTGCCAGTAGTCGGGGATTGGACAGGATCGGCTACACCTTC. The rearrangement links TRBV19 to TRBJ1-2, with 7 nucleotides matching TRBD1. Germline V gives CDR1 LNHDA, CDR2 SQIVND (reference sequence). The CDR3 extends over 14 amino acids. Trimming at V came to 5 bases and at J to 8 bases, leaving 11 bases not matched to a gene.

The CDR3 nucleotides are TGTGCCATCAGTGGAAAAGACAGAGATACGCAGTATTTT. Amino acid sequence: CAISGKDRDTQYF. The V call is TRBV10-3, the J call TRBJ2-3, with TRBD1 as a possible D gene (5 bases). The V end was cut by 4 bases, the J end by 5 bases, with 10 bases between. Per the germline V gene, CDR1 is ENHRY and CDR2 is SYGVKD. The CDR3 loop spans 13 amino acids.

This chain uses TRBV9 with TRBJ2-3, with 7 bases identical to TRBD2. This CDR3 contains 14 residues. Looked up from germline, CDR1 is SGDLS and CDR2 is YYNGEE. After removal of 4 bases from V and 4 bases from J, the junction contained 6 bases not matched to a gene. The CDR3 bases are TGTGCCAGCAGCCCATGGACTAGGGCAGATACGCAGTATTTT. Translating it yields CASSPWTRADTQYF.

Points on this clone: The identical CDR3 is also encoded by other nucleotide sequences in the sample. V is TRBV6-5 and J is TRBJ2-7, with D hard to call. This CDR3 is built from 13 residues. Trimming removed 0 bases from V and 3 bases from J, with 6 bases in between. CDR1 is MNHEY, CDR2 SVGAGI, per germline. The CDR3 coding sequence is TGTGCCAGCAGTTACTCTTTAAGCTACGAGCAGTACTTC. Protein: CASSYSLSYEQYF.

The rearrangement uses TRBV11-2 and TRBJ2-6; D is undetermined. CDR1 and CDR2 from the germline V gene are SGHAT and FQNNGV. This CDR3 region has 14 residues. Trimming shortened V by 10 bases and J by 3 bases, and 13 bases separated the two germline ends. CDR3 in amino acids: CATRVADGANVLTF. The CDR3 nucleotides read TGTGCCACCCGGGTGGCAGATGGGGCCAACGTCCTGACTTTC.

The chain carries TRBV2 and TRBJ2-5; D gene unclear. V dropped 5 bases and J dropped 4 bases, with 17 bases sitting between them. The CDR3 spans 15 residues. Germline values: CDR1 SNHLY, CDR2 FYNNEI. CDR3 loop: CASSPTATARETQYF. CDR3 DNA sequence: TGTGCCAGCAGTCCCACAGCCACAGCAAGAGAGACCCAGTACTTC.

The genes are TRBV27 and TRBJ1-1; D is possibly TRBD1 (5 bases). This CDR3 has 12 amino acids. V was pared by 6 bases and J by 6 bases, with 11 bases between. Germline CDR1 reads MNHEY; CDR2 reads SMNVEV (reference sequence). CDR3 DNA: TGTGCCAGCAGCTTCGGGGGGTCTGAAGCTTTCTTT. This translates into CASSFGGSEAFF.

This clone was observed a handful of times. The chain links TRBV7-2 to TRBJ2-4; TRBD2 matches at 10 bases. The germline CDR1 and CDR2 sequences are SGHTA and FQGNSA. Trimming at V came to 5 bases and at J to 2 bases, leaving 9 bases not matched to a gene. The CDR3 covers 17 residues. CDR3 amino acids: CASSLRSGGATKNIQYF. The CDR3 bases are TGTGCCAGCAGCCTCCGCAGCGGGGGGGCGACCAAAAACATTCAGTACTTC.

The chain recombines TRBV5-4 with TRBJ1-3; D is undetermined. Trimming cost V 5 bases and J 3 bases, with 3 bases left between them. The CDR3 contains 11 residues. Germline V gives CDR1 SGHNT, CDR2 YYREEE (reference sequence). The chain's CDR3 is CASSYGNTIYF. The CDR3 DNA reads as TGTGCCAGCAGTTATGGAAACACCATATATTTT.

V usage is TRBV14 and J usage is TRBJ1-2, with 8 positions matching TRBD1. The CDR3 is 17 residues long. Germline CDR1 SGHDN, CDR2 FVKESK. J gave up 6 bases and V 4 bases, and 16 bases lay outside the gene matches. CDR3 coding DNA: TGTGCCAGCAGCCCGTCGGACAGGGTGCGGTGGAATGATGGCTACACCTTC. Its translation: CASSPSDRVRWNDGYTF.

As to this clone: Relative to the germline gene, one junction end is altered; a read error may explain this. CDR3 coding DNA: TGTGCCAGCAGCCACACTCCTGGACAGGCCCTAATAAGTTTT. Its protein is CASSHTPGQALISF. V gene TRBV3-1 (or the pseudogene TRBV3-2) combines with J gene TRBJ1-3; 7 nucleotides line up with TRBD1. The CDR3 has 14 amino acids. CDR1 and CDR2 (germline): LGHDT, YNNKEL (reference sequence).

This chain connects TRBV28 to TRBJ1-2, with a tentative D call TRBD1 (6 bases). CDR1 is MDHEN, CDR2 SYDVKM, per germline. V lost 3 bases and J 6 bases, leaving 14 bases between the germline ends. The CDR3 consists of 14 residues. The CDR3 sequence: CASSLGGLSDGYTF. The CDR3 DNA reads TGTGCCAGCAGTTTGGGGGGGCTTAGCGATGGCTACACCTTC.

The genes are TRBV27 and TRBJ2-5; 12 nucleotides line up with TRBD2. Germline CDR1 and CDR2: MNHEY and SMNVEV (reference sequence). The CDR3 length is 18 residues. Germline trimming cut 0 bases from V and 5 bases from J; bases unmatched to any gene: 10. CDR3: CASSLSGLAGFAGETQYF. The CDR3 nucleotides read TGTGCCAGCAGTTTATCCGGACTAGCGGGGTTCGCCGGTGAGACCCAGTACTTC.

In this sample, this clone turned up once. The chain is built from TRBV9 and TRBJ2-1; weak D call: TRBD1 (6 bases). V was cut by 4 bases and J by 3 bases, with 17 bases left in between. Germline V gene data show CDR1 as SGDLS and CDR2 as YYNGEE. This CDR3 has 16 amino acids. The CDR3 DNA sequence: TGTGCCAGCAGCCCGCGCCCACAGGGTATCTACAATGAGCAGTTCTTC. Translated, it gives CASSPRPQGIYNEQFF.

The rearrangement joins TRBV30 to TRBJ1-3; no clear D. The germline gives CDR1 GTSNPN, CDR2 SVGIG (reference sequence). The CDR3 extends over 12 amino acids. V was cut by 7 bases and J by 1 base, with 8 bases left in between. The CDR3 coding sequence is TGTGCCTTCTCGGGATCTGGAAACACCATATATTTT. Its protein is CAFSGSGNTIYF.

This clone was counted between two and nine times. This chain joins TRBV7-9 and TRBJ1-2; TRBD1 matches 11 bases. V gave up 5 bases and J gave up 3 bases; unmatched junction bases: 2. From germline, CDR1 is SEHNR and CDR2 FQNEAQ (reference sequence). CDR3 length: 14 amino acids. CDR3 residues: CASSRGQGDYGYTF. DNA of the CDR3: TGTGCCAGCAGCCGGGGACAGGGGGACTATGGCTACACCTTC.